These 23 T cell receptor beta chains came from one sample sequenced in a study of blood T cell repertoires in COVID-19. Repertoires were generated with immunoSEQ multiplex PCR, while TCRdb's copy carries only in-frame clones and drops some. The top ten hold approximately 5% of the sample, which has about 130,000 clones, roughly 83% seen once. Specimen: peripheral blood. The source of these receptors is a human donor in a cohort sampled during active COVID-19.

This clone was observed once. The chain has TRBV25-1 and TRBJ2-7; TRBD1 matches 12 bases. Germline CDR1 reads MGHDK; CDR2 reads SYGVNS. CDR3 length: 15 residues. With V trimmed by 2 bases and J by 8 bases, 7 bases remained unmatched. In DNA, the CDR3 is TGTGCCAGCAGTGAAAGTGGGGACAGGGGGCTTAAGCAGTACTTC. Residues: CASSESGDRGLKQYF.

This clone showed up just a few times. This chain's CDR3 is CASSLVGGTGELFF. CDR3 DNA: TGTGCCAGCAGCCTGGTGGGGGGTACCGGGGAGCTGTTTTTT. This chain links TRBV7-8 with TRBJ2-2; D perhaps matches TRBD2 (6 bases). Germline CDR1 reads SGHVS; CDR2 reads FQNEAQ. V lost 5 bases to trimming and J lost 5 bases, with 12 bases between them. The CDR3 is 14 residues long.

The chain is built from TRBV11-2 and TRBJ1-1; no clear D. The CDR3 has 16 residues. Per the germline V gene, CDR1 is SGHAT and CDR2 is FQNNGV. The V gene lost 5 bases and the J gene lost 6 bases, with 22 bases spanning the gap. CDR3 in amino acids: CASSPQGRGGRAEAFF. CDR3 nucleotides: TGTGCCAGCAGCCCCCAAGGACGGGGAGGTAGAGCTGAAGCTTTCTTT.

Of note for this clone: In the same sample, other DNA sequences code for this CDR3. The chain is built from TRBV7-9 and TRBJ1-1; D might be TRBD1 (5 bases). The CDR3 consists of 12 residues. The germline V gene has CDR1 SEHNR and CDR2 FQNEAQ (reference sequence). The V end lost 4 bases, the J end lost 5 bases, and 8 bases lay between the germline ends. The CDR3 loop is CASSSGGTEAFF. The DNA for the CDR3 is TGTGCCAGCAGCTCGGGGGGGACTGAAGCTTTCTTT.

This clone has just one count. The genes are TRBV5-5 and TRBJ2-7, with TRBD1 identical over 9 bases. The CDR3 spans 14 residues. Germline trimming cut 4 bases from V and 5 bases from J; bases unmatched to any gene: 7. Germline CDR1 reads SGHKS; CDR2 reads YYEKEE (reference sequence). The CDR3 region has the DNA TGTGCCAGCAGCAGAGACAGGGGGATAAACGAGCAGTACTTC. Translating it yields CASSRDRGINEQYF.

This clone was counted at least ten times. This chain links TRBV10-2 with TRBJ2-2; D is unresolved. Trimming took off 6 bases at V and 8 bases at J, with 10 bases between the two ends. Germline V gene sequence: CDR1 WSHSY, CDR2 SAAADI. The CDR3 spans 12 residues. The CDR3 region has the DNA TGCGCCAGCAGGGTGGGCGATGGGGAGCTGTTTTTT. It translates to CASRVGDGELFF.

The V call is TRBV25-1, the J call TRBJ2-2; weak D call: TRBD2 (5 bases). The CDR3 is 13 residues long. V was cut by 8 bases and J by 4 bases, with 11 bases left in between. From germline, CDR1 is MGHDK and CDR2 SYGVNS. CDR3 in DNA: TGTGCCAGCGCGGGTGCAGGCACCGGGGAGCTGTTTTTT. Translating gives CASAGAGTGELFF.

Only one count was recorded for this clone. This chain links TRBV7-9 with TRBJ1-1; 7 bases line up with TRBD1. CDR1 is SEHNR, CDR2 FQNEAQ, per germline (reference sequence). Losses at the gene ends were 4 bases for V and 7 bases for J; bases not matched to a gene: 6. This CDR3 comprises 13 residues. CDR3 DNA: TGTGCCAGCAGCTCTACAGGGGTCCGTGAAGCTTTCTTT. It translates to CASSSTGVREAFF.

The chain uses TRBV6-5 and TRBJ1-3, with a possible D match to TRBD1 (5 bases). Germline-derived CDR1 and CDR2 are MNHEY and SVGAGI. This CDR3 is 16 amino acids long. V was clipped by 4 bases and J by 4 bases, with 17 bases between them. Written as DNA, the CDR3 is TGTGCCAGCAGTTTAGGGGATACCCACTTGGGAAACACCATATATTTT. It is translated as CASSLGDTHLGNTIYF.

The chain uses TRBV4-3 and TRBJ2-2; 11 bases are shared with TRBD2. The germline V gene encodes CDR1 LGHNA and CDR2 YSLEER. V shed 2 bases and J 4 bases; nucleotides not matched to a gene: 3. CDR3 length: 16 amino acids. As DNA, the CDR3 is TGCGCCAGCAGCCAAACTAGCGGGAGTGGCACCGGGGAGCTGTTTTTT. This translates into CASSQTSGSGTGELFF.

This chain links TRBV6-2 or TRBV6-3 with TRBJ1-2; 8 positions agree with TRBD1. V was clipped by 4 bases and J by 5 bases; unmatched bases: 6. Per the germline V gene, CDR1 is MNHEY and CDR2 is SVGEGT. This CDR3 is built from 14 residues. The CDR3 coding sequence is TGTGCCAGCAGTTCTGGACAGGGCGGGTATGGCTACACCTTC. It codes for CASSSGQGGYGYTF.

The V call is TRBV12-3 or TRBV12-4, the J call TRBJ1-2; tentative D call: TRBD1 (5 bases). V was trimmed by 3 bases and J by 6 bases, leaving 11 bases between them. The CDR3 loop spans 13 amino acids. CDR3 loop: CASSFQGGDGYTF. In DNA, the CDR3 is TGTGCCAGCAGTTTTCAGGGAGGGGATGGCTACACCTTC.

This clone was counted only a few times. The chain links TRBV27 to TRBJ1-6; D uncertain. CDR3 size: 13 residues. Between the trimmed V and J ends, which lost 9 bases and 8 bases, there was a span of 14 bases. CDR1 is MNHEY, CDR2 SMNVEV, per germline (reference sequence). Here the CDR3 DNA reads TGTGCCAGGTTGGGCGGACTCTATTCACCCCTCCACTTT. Translated: CARLGGLYSPLHF.

The V and J genes are TRBV6-1 and TRBJ2-4; no definite D call. The CDR3 is 13 residues long. In germline, CDR1 is MNHNS, CDR2 SASEGT. The ends were cut back, 1 base at V and 4 bases at J, with 5 bases in the middle. CDR3: CASSEVQKNIQYF. The DNA of the CDR3 is TGTGCCAGCAGTGAAGTACAGAAAAACATTCAGTACTTC.

The rearrangement joins TRBV19 to TRBJ1-2; no definite D call. The CDR3 runs 13 residues. Germline V lookup: CDR1 LNHDA, CDR2 SQIVND (reference sequence). V dropped 7 bases and J dropped 6 bases, with 15 bases sitting between them. For the CDR3, the DNA is TGTGCCAGTACCGTCCCTTATGAGGATGGCTACACCTTC. This codes for CASTVPYEDGYTF.

There are many counts of this clone. This chain uses TRBV10-3 with TRBJ1-1; D might be TRBD1 (6 bases). Trimming took 8 bases from V and 1 from J, leaving 11 bases between them. This CDR3 is 13 amino acids long. Germline CDR1 reads ENHRY; CDR2 reads SYGVKD. The CDR3 DNA follows: TGTGCCATCCAGGGGCAGGGGAACACTGAAGCTTTCTTT. This encodes CAIQGQGNTEAFF.

V gene TRBV7-2 combines with J gene TRBJ1-2; 9 bases match TRBD1. The CDR3 has 17 residues. The J segment lost 2 bases and the V segment lost 5 bases, leaving 12 bases of the junction unmatched. Germline V gene sequence: CDR1 SGHTA, CDR2 FQGNSA. CDR3 nucleotide sequence: TGTGCCAGCAGCCAATCGGGACAGGGTTTAAGAAACTATGGCTACACCTTC. Residues: CASSQSGQGLRNYGYTF.

The chain couples TRBV19 to TRBJ2-7, with D possibly matching TRBD1 (6 bases). Trimming left V 9 bases short and J 0 bases short, with 12 bases between. The CDR3 extends over 13 amino acids. Germline V gives CDR1 LNHDA, CDR2 SQIVND (reference sequence). In nucleotides, the CDR3 is TGTGCCAGGGACGACAGGCCCTCCTACGAGCAGTACTTC. This translates into CARDDRPSYEQYF.

The table lists this clone with a count of one. The chain links TRBV19 to TRBJ2-1; 7 bases match TRBD2. Germline loops: CDR1 LNHDA, CDR2 SQIVND (reference sequence). V lost 7 bases to trimming and J lost 9 bases; unmatched junction nucleotides: 12. The CDR3 length is 14 residues. CDR3 region: CASTQSASGGEQFF. CDR3 nucleotide sequence: TGTGCCAGTACCCAGTCCGCTAGCGGTGGTGAGCAGTTCTTC.

The chain joins TRBV18 to TRBJ1-1; D not certain. The CDR3 length is 15 residues. Trimming stripped 4 bases from V and 6 bases from J, with 18 bases between. The germline gives CDR1 KGHSH, CDR2 LQKENI. The CDR3 DNA reads TGTGCCAGCTCACGCGATCTGGGAGTTTTGGCTGAAGCTTTCTTT. This sequence encodes CASSRDLGVLAEAFF.

The V and J genes are TRBV5-4 and TRBJ2-1, with D unresolved. The CDR3 length is 15 residues. With 1 base removed from V and 0 bases from J, the gap between germline ends came to 8 bases. Germline CDR1 is SGHNT and CDR2 is YYREEE (reference sequence). The CDR3 region has the DNA TGTGCCAGCAGCTTGTCGTCTAGCTCCTACAATGAGCAGTTCTTC. Protein sequence: CASSLSSSSYNEQFF.

This rearrangement joins TRBV21-1 to TRBJ1-5; the table's D gene call, TRBD1, was not cross checked with the DNA. TRBV21-1 is an annotated pseudogene. CDR3 length: 17 residues. In DNA, the CDR3 is TGTGCCAGCAGCAAAGGGGACAGACCGTATAGCAATCAGCCCCAGCATTTT. The encoded protein is CASSKGDRPYSNQPQHF.

The chain joins TRBV24-1 to TRBJ2-1; D possibly corresponds to TRBD2 (5 bases). Germline CDR1 and CDR2: KGHDR and SFDVKD. The CDR3 runs 16 residues. Trimming removed 3 bases at V and 2 bases at J, with 13 bases between. The CDR3 loop is CATSDPGLKPYNEQFF. The DNA for the CDR3 is TGTGCCACCAGTGATCCTGGACTGAAACCCTACAATGAGCAGTTCTTC.